This is a list of T cell receptor beta chains from one sample in a study of T-cell reconstitution after alpha-beta-depleted transplantation in children. TCRdb independently ran MiXCR on the PCR reads; one entry per CDR3 protein. The sample lists under 850,000 distinct CDR3 sequences, about an eighth occurring once. This specimen consisted of PBMCs, obtained before TCRalphabeta/CD19-depleted stem cell transplant. All receptors come from a girl aged 2-9 years with congenital amegakaryocytic thrombocytopenia, due to receive a stem cell transplant. Both conserved end residues are part of each CDR3. The order of the fields is J gene, clone size, D gene, V gene, CDR3 DNA, CDR3 protein. D genes are given only for firm matches. Rows give clone size only sometimes, using once, few, many, or a class for an expanded clone.

J: TRBJ2-7
size: few
D: .
V: TRBV15
DNA: TGTGCCACCAGCAGAGATCTGTACGAGCAGTACTTC
CDR3: CATSRDLYEQYF

J: TRBJ2-1
size: .
D: .
V: TRBV18
DNA: TGTGCCAGCTCACCAGGGATAAAGCGTATCACTGAGCAGTTCTTC
CDR3: CASSPGIKRITEQFF

J: TRBJ1-2
size: few
D: .
V: TRBV7-9
DNA: TGTGCCAGCAGCTTAGGGGGTTACGAGGGGAACTATGGCTACACCTTC
CDR3: CASSLGGYEGNYGYTF

J: TRBJ2-3
size: .
D: TRBD2
V: TRBV15
DNA: TGTGCCACCAGCAGAAGACCGGGACTAGCGGACAAAGATACGCAGTATTTT
CDR3: CATSRRPGLADKDTQYF

J: TRBJ2-6
size: .
D: TRBD2
V: TRBV27
DNA: TGTGCCAGCAGTTTCTTAGCGGGGGACTCTGGGGCCAACGTCCTGACTTTC
CDR3: CASSFLAGDSGANVLTF

J: TRBJ2-1
size: many
D: .
V: TRBV27
DNA: TGTGCCAGCAGTTTATCGGAATACAATGAGCAGTTCTTC
CDR3: CASSLSEYNEQFF

J: TRBJ2-7
size: many
D: TRBD2
V: TRBV5-1
DNA: TGCGCCAGCAGCAATACCTATATAGCGGGAATGAAGCAGTACTTC
CDR3: CASSNTYIAGMKQYF

J: TRBJ2-1
size: few
D: .
V: TRBV14
DNA: TGTGCCAGCAGCCAAGTAAGTGGTGAGCAGTTCTTC
CDR3: CASSQVSGEQFF

J: TRBJ2-5
size: many
D: TRBD2
V: TRBV25-1
DNA: TGTGCCAGCAGCCTCAGCGGGAGCGGGAAGACCCAGTACTTC
CDR3: CASSLSGSGKTQYF

J: TRBJ2-1
size: many
D: .
V: TRBV5-1
DNA: TGCGCCAGCAGCTTCGACGGTACCTACAATGAGCAGTTCTTC
CDR3: CASSFDGTYNEQFF

J: TRBJ2-3
size: .
D: .
V: TRBV20-1
DNA: TGCAGTGCGGGCACTAGCCCAGATACGCAGTATTTT
CDR3: CSAGTSPDTQYF

J: TRBJ2-3
size: .
D: .
V: TRBV5-1
DNA: TGCGCCAGCAGCCACGGGCTGCGCGGAATGCCTCTCACAGATACGCAGTATTTT
CDR3: CASSHGLRGMPLTDTQYF

J: TRBJ2-5
size: .
D: .
V: TRBV20-1
DNA: TGCAGTGCTAGAGTTTCGGCCCAAGAGACCCAGTACTTC
CDR3: CSARVSAQETQYF

J: TRBJ2-1
size: .
D: .
V: TRBV5-1
DNA: TGCGCCAGCAGCGAACAGGGTCCGTACAATGAGCAGTTCTTC
CDR3: CASSEQGPYNEQFF

J: TRBJ2-7
size: few
D: .
V: TRBV27
DNA: TGTGCCAGCAGTTCGGGGCGGGCGGTTTACGAGCAGTACTTC
CDR3: CASSSGRAVYEQYF

J: TRBJ2-7
size: many
D: .
V: TRBV29-1
DNA: TGCAGCGTTGGGGTCCAGGGTCCATTGGACGAGCAGTACTTC
CDR3: CSVGVQGPLDEQYF

J: TRBJ2-7
size: .
D: TRBD2
V: TRBV20-1
DNA: TGCAGTGCTAGACCCCCGGGCGGGAGATTCGACGAGCAGTACTTC
CDR3: CSARPPGGRFDEQYF

J: TRBJ2-1
size: many
D: TRBD2
V: TRBV12-3/TRBV12-4
DNA: TGTGCCAGCAGCCCGAGGGGGGGGCTAGCGGGATTGTTTGAGCAGTTCTTC
CDR3: CASSPRGGLAGLFEQFF

J: TRBJ2-4
size: .
D: .
V: TRBV5-1
DNA: TGCGCCAGCAGCGGCGGGATGTCCGAAATAGCCAAAAACATTCAGTACTTC
CDR3: CASSGGMSEIAKNIQYF

J: TRBJ1-2
size: many
D: TRBD1
V: TRBV5-1
DNA: TGCGCCAGCAGCTTACTCGGGACAGGGGACTTCTACACCTTC
CDR3: CASSLLGTGDFYTF

J: TRBJ2-1
size: many
D: TRBD1
V: TRBV5-6
DNA: TGTGCCAGCAGCTTCAAACGACAGGGTGAGGGCAATGAGCAGTTCTTC
CDR3: CASSFKRQGEGNEQFF

J: TRBJ2-1
size: few
D: .
V: TRBV20-1
DNA: TGCAGTGCTAGAATTTACAATGAGCAGTTCTTC
CDR3: CSARIYNEQFF

J: TRBJ2-3
size: few
D: .
V: TRBV5-1
DNA: TGCGCCAGCAGCTCCCCGAGGACAGACACAGATACGCAGTATTTT
CDR3: CASSSPRTDTDTQYF

J: TRBJ2-1
size: many
D: TRBD2
V: TRBV29-1
DNA: TGCAGCGTCAGGACTAGCGGGGTTAATGAGCAGTTCTTC
CDR3: CSVRTSGVNEQFF

J: TRBJ2-5
size: many
D: .
V: TRBV27
DNA: TGTGCCAGCAGTGTAACCGGTTGGGCTCAAGAGACCCAGTACTTC
CDR3: CASSVTGWAQETQYF

J: TRBJ2-2
size: many
D: .
V: TRBV7-3
DNA: TGTGCCAGCAGCTTAGGAGGGCCAGAGATGTTTTTT
CDR3: CASSLGGPEMFF

J: TRBJ1-1
size: many
D: .
V: TRBV25-1
DNA: TGTGCCAGCAGTGAACGGTACGGGGCGAACACTGAAGCTTTCTTT
CDR3: CASSERYGANTEAFF

J: TRBJ2-3
size: many
D: .
V: TRBV29-1
DNA: TGCAGCAGGGTGGACGGAGATACGCAGTATTTT
CDR3: CSRVDGDTQYF

J: TRBJ1-2
size: .
D: .
V: TRBV29-1
DNA: TGCAGCGTTGAGTCGACCGGGGCTAACTATGGCTACACCTTC
CDR3: CSVESTGANYGYTF

J: TRBJ1-4
size: few
D: .
V: TRBV9
DNA: TGTGCCAGCAGCGTAGCCGGGGCCCGGGCCGAAAAACTGTTTTTT
CDR3: CASSVAGARAEKLFF

J: TRBJ2-7
size: many
D: .
V: TRBV7-2
DNA: TGTGCCAGCAGCCCTGTTACGGGGAACTACCACGAGCAGTACTTC
CDR3: CASSPVTGNYHEQYF

J: TRBJ2-3
size: .
D: .
V: TRBV28
DNA: TGTGCCGGCAGTTTAGGTGATACGCAGTATTTT
CDR3: CAGSLGDTQYF

J: TRBJ2-1
size: many
D: .
V: TRBV12-3/TRBV12-4
DNA: TGTGCCAGCAGTCTGGGGCGGATTCGGTTCTTC
CDR3: CASSLGRIRFF

J: TRBJ2-7
size: many
D: .
V: TRBV10-3
DNA: TGTGCCATCAGATTCAGGGACGAGCAGTACTTC
CDR3: CAIRFRDEQYF

J: TRBJ1-4
size: many
D: .
V: TRBV6-1
DNA: TGTGCCAGCGGCCCCTGGACAAGATTGGAAAAACTGTTTTTT
CDR3: CASGPWTRLEKLFF

J: TRBJ2-5
size: .
D: .
V: TRBV11-2
DNA: TGTGCCAGCAGCTTGAGGGGGACCTCACGTCGGGAGACCCAGTACTTC
CDR3: CASSLRGTSRRETQYF

J: TRBJ2-2
size: many
D: .
V: TRBV28
DNA: TGTGCCAGCTTAGCCAGGCTTAACACCGGGGAGCTGTTTTTT
CDR3: CASLARLNTGELFF

J: TRBJ2-7
size: .
D: .
V: TRBV7-9
DNA: TGTGCCAGCACCCTGAGGGGGGACGTCTACGAGCAGTACTTC
CDR3: CASTLRGDVYEQYF

J: TRBJ2-1
size: many
D: .
V: TRBV7-8
DNA: TGTGCCAGCAACGGAGGGAACTACAATGAGCAGTTCTTC
CDR3: CASNGGNYNEQFF

J: TRBJ1-2
size: many
D: TRBD1
V: TRBV7-9
DNA: TGTGCCAGCAGCTTACAGGGGGAGGATGGCTACACCTTC
CDR3: CASSLQGEDGYTF

J: TRBJ2-2
size: .
D: .
V: TRBV7-3
DNA: TGTGCCAGCAGCCCTATGGGACCCCCGAACACCGGGGAGCTGTTTTTT
CDR3: CASSPMGPPNTGELFF

J: TRBJ2-7
size: .
D: .
V: TRBV7-6
DNA: TGTGCCAGCAGCTTGTTAGTGGGAGACGAGCAGTACTTC
CDR3: CASSLLVGDEQYF

J: TRBJ2-5
size: few
D: TRBD2
V: TRBV5-1
DNA: TGCGCCAGCAGCTCTAAGACAGCGGGGGGAGGAGAGACCCAGTACTTC
CDR3: CASSSKTAGGGETQYF

J: TRBJ2-7
size: .
D: .
V: TRBV5-1
DNA: TGCGCCAGCACGGTGAGGGGCGGTTACTACGAGCAGTACTTC
CDR3: CASTVRGGYYEQYF

J: TRBJ2-7
size: .
D: TRBD1
V: TRBV11-2
DNA: TGTGCCAGCAGCACACCGGGACAGGGTTGGGAGCAGTACTTC
CDR3: CASSTPGQGWEQYF

J: TRBJ2-3
size: many
D: .
V: TRBV5-1
DNA: TGCGCCAGCAGCTTACCGACCACAGATACGCAGTATTTT
CDR3: CASSLPTTDTQYF

J: TRBJ1-2
size: many
D: .
V: TRBV7-9
DNA: TGTGCCAGCAGCTGGATCAGGAATCCCTATGGCTACACCTTC
CDR3: CASSWIRNPYGYTF